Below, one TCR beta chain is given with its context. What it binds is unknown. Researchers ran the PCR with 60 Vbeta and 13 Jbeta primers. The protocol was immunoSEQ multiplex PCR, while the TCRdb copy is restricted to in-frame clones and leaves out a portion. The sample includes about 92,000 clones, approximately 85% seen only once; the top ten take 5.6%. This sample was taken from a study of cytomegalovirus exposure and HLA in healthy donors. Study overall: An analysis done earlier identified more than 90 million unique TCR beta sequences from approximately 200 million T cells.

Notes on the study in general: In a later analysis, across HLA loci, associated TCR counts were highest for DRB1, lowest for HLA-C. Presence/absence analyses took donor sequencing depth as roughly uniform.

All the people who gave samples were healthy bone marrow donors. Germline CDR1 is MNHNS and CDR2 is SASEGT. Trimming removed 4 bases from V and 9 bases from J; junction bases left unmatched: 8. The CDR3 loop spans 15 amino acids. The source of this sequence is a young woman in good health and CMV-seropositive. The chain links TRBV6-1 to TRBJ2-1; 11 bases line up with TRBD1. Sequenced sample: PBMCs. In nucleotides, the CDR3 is TGTGCCAGCAGTGGCCTGGACAGGGGGCGGGGTGAGCAGTTCTTC. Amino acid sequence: CASSGLDRGRGEQFF.